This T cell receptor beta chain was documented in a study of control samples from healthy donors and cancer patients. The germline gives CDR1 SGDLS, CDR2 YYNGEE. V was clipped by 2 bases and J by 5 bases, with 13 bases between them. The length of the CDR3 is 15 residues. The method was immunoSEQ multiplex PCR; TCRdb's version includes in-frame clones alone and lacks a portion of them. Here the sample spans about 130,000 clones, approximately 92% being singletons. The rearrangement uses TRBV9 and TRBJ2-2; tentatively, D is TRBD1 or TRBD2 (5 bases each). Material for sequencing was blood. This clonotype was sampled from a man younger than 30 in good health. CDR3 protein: CASSVPGRSTGELFF. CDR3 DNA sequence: TGTGCCAGCAGCGTCCCGGGACGGTCTACCGGGGAGCTGTTTTTT.